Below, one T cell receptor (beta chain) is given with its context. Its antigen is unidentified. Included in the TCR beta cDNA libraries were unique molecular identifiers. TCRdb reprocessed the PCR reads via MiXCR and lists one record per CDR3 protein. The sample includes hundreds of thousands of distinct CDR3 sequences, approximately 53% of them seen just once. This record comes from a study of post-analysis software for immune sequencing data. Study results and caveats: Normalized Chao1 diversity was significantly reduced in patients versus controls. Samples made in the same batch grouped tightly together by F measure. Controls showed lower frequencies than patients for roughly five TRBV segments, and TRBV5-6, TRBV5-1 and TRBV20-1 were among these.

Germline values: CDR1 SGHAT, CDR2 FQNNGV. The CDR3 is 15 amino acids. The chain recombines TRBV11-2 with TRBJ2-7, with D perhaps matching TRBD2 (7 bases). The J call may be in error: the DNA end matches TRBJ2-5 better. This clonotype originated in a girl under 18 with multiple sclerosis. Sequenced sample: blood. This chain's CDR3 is CASSSSGGARETQYF. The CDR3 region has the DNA TGTGCCAGCAGCTCGAGTGGGGGGGCGCGGGAGACCCAGTACTTC.